The 2 T cell receptor beta chains presented below share a single source sample, sequenced in a study of blood T cells in healthy people across ages. With a J-beta primer mix and a sample-barcoded 5' primer, a second PCR ran about 7 to 12 cycles. TCRdb ran MiXCR on the 5' RACE reads and lists one entry per CDR3 protein. Altogether about 1,500,000 distinct CDR3 sequences are present, roughly 28% being singletons, with the ten largest covering 7.7%. Material: blood. These receptors were taken from a woman aged 25 to 39 in good health.

Ten or more counts support this clonotype. The chain recombines TRBV5-5 with TRBJ1-1; no firm D call. V was pared by 0 bases and J by 4 bases, with 13 bases between. This CDR3 spans 15 amino acids. Germline CDR1 and CDR2: SGHKS and YYEKEE (reference sequence). In DNA form, the CDR3 reads TGTGCCAGCAGCTTGGAACCCCACCCGGGCACTGAAGCTTTCTTT. Encoded protein: CASSLEPHPGTEAFF.

To note about this clonotype: A single base separates this from a much larger clone, so it may be a read error. The chain couples TRBV4-1 to TRBJ2-3; D remains unclear. The germline CDR1 and CDR2 sequences are MGHRA and YSYEKL. The length of the CDR3 is 15 residues. The V end was cut by 0 bases, the J end by 2 bases, with 9 bases between. The CDR3 DNA follows: TGCGCCAGCAGCCAAGAGTCCAATCTCACAGATACGCAGTATTTT. Translation gives CASSQESNLTDTQYF.